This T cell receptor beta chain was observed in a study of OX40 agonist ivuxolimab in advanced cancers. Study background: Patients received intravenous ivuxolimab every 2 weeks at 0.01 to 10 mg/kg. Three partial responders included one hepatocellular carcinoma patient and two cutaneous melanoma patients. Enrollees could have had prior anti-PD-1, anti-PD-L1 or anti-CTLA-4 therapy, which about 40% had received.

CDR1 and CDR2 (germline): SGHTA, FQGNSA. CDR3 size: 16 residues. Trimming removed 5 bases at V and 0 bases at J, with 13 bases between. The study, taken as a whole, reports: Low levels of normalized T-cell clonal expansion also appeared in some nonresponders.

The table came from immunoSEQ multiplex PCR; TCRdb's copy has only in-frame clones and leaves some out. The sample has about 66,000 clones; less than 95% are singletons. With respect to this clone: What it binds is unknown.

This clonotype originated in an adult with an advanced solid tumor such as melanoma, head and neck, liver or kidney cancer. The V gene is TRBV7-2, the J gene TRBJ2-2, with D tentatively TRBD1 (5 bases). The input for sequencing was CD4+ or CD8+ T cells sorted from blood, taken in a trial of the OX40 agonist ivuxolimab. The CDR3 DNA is TGTGCCAGCAGCCCCCGAAGGGGTGCGAACACCGGGGAGCTGTTTTTT. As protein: CASSPRRGANTGELFF.